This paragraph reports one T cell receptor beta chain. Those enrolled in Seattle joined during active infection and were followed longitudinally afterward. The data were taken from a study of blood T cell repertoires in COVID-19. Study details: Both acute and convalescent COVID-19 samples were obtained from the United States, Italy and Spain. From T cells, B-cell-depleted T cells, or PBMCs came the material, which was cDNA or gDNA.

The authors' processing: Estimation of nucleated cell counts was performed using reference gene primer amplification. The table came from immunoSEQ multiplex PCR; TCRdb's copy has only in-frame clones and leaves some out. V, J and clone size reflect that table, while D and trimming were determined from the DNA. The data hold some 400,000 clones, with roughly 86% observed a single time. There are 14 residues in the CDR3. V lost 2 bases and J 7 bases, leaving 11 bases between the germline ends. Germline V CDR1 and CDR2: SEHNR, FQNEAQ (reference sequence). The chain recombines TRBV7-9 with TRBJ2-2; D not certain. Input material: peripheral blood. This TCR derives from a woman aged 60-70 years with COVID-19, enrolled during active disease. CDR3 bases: TGTGCCAGCAGCTTATCTTCTTATCTCGGGGAGCTGTTTTTT. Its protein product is CASSLSSYLGELFF.